A few counts support the clone carrying this T cell receptor (beta chain). What it binds is unknown. Unique molecular identifiers were incorporated into the prepared TCRbeta library. TCRdb analysed the PCR reads with MiXCR anew, one entry per CDR3 protein. The sample has 300,000 to 400,000 distinct CDR3 sequences, about a sixth seen once. Per the germline V gene, CDR1 is MRHNA and CDR2 is SNTAGT. This CDR3 has 15 residues. V lost 5 bases and J 8 bases, leaving 19 bases between the germline ends. This entry is derived from a study of T-cell reconstitution after alpha-beta-depleted transplantation in children. Findings of the study overall: In patients about two months after transplant, alpha-beta T cells reportedly arose from several hundred expanded graft clones. Once a year had passed after transplant, T-cell counts and diversity came mostly from newly produced T cells. TCRbeta diversity was high at day 60 in some patients (a result of surviving recipient T cells and thymic progenitors).

This TCR derives from a male patient aged 2 to 10 who had a stem cell transplant for acute lymphoblastic leukemia, so the T cells may come from the graft donor. This sequence joins TRBV6-4 and TRBJ2-1, with D possibly being TRBD2 (5 bases). Sequenced here: PBMCs, mostly from graft donor cells, sampled 360 days after TCRalphabeta/CD19-depleted stem cell transplant. CDR3 DNA sequence: TGTGCCAGCAGTTCGGTGGGAGCGAGGGTCGATGAGCAGTTCTTC. Its protein product is CASSSVGARVDEQFF.